The 18 T cell receptor beta chains in this list originate from one sample, sequenced in a study of beta chain features in type 1 diabetes. Study findings and constraints: Within each of all four CD4+ subsets, Type 1 diabetes patients had TCRB CDR3s that were moderately but significantly shorter.

Every isolated RNA sample was fully reverse transcribed, so sequencing captured expressed TCRB transcripts. TCRdb keeps only in-frame clones here, not all; method: immunoSEQ multiplex PCR. The repertoire holds some 370,000 clones, with over 8.5% as singletons. Antigen specificity for these receptors is unknown. Specimen: central memory CD4+ T cells from blood. The source of these receptors is a man younger than 40 with type 1 diabetes.

This clone was seen at least ten times. The chain employs TRBV28 and TRBJ2-1; D possibly corresponds to TRBD2 (6 bases). V lost 6 bases and J lost 11, with 23 bases in between. CDR3 length: 15 amino acids. The germline V gene has CDR1 MDHEN and CDR2 SYDVKM. The CDR3 DNA reads TGTGCCAGCAGACCGACCCGGGAGCCAAGGGCCAAGCAGTTCTTC. Translation: CASRPTREPRAKQFF.

The chain joins TRBV7-2 to TRBJ2-1, with 9 bases matching TRBD2. Per the germline V gene, CDR1 is SGHTA and CDR2 is FQGNSA. The CDR3 extends over 16 amino acids. V shed 5 bases and J 2 bases; nucleotides not matched to a gene: 7. CDR3 in amino acids: CASSLRAGGTYNEQFF. CDR3 DNA: TGTGCCAGCAGCCTCAGGGCGGGAGGGACCTACAATGAGCAGTTCTTC.

Ten or more counts support this clone. The chain is built from TRBV28 and TRBJ2-6; tentative D call: TRBD2 (5 bases). This CDR3 has 17 residues. Per the germline V gene, CDR1 is MDHEN and CDR2 is SYDVKM. Deletions cut 1 base from V and 0 bases from J, with 10 bases between. The CDR3 DNA reads as TGTGCCAGCAGTTTATTTGGACTTCGCTCTGGGGCCAACGTCCTGACTTTC. Translation gives CASSLFGLRSGANVLTF.

The gene calls are TRBV5-1 and TRBJ1-1, with a possible D match to TRBD1 (5 bases). Germline lookup yields CDR1 SGHRS and CDR2 YFSETQ. Trimming pared 4 bases from V and 8 bases from J, leaving 27 bases between. CDR3 length equals 17 residues. CDR3 bases: TGCGCCAGCAGCCGCGAAAGGGGAGAGTGGAACCCTCCCGAAGCTTTCTTT. Translating it yields CASSRERGEWNPPEAFF.

This chain connects TRBV4-3 to TRBJ2-1, with TRBD1 matching 7 bases. CDR1 is LGHNA, CDR2 YSLEER, per germline. This CDR3 spans 16 amino acids. J gave up 0 bases and V 4 bases, and 6 bases lay outside the gene matches. The CDR3 spells CASSRPNRGSYNEQFF. Here the CDR3 DNA reads TGCGCCAGCAGCCGACCGAACAGGGGCTCCTACAATGAGCAGTTCTTC.

The gene calls are TRBV18 and TRBJ1-5, with D possibly being TRBD1 (6 bases). Germline V gives CDR1 KGHSH, CDR2 LQKENI. Trimming pared 5 bases from V and 5 bases from J, leaving 16 bases between. CDR3 length equals 15 residues. CDR3 in amino acids: CASSGFVTGHQPQHF. The CDR3 bases are TGTGCCAGCTCAGGTTTTGTGACAGGTCATCAGCCCCAGCATTTT.

This clone occurred many times. The chain employs TRBV21-1 and TRBJ2-7; the table's D call, TRBD1, was not checked against the DNA. TRBV21-1 is recorded as a pseudogene. The CDR3 has 16 residues. The CDR3 loop is CASSNNRDNVSYEQYF. Here the CDR3 DNA reads TGTGCCAGCAGCAATAACCGGGACAACGTCTCCTACGAGCAGTACTTC.

This clone occurred a few times. The chain recombines TRBV7-2 with TRBJ1-2; no firm D call. This CDR3 has 12 amino acids. Germline CDR1 SGHTA, CDR2 FQGNSA. V lost 5 bases, J lost 7 bases, and 11 bases lay in between. The CDR3 DNA follows: TGTGCCAGCAGCGGGTTTAAGTTTGGCTACACCTTC. Protein sequence: CASSGFKFGYTF.

This clone was picked up a small number of times. The V call is TRBV6-5, the J call TRBJ2-7; D remains ambiguous. This CDR3 spans 14 amino acids. Deletions cut 6 bases from V and 0 bases from J, with 12 bases between. Germline CDR1 is MNHEY and CDR2 is SVGAGI. CDR3 amino acids: CASSRLGRSYEQYF. CDR3 nucleotides: TGTGCCAGCAGCCGCTTAGGGCGCTCCTACGAGCAGTACTTC.

Concerning this clone itself: One end of the junction fails to match germline, which may point to a read error. Other DNA variants within this sample encode the same CDR3. The gene calls are TRBV28 and TRBJ2-7; 8 nucleotides match TRBD1. The V gene's germline CDR1 is MDHEN and CDR2 SYDVKM. There are 13 residues in the CDR3. CDR3 region: CASSPAGGGYQYF. DNA for the CDR3: TGCGCCAGCAGCCCGGCAGGGGGCGGTTATCAGTACTTC.

On this clone itself: Given a much more abundant clone one base away, this may be a read error. The gene calls are TRBV11-2 and TRBJ2-3; unclear D gene. The V gene's germline CDR1 is SGHAT and CDR2 FQNNGV. CDR3 length: 14 residues. Written as DNA, the CDR3 is TGTGCCAGCAGCTTAAATAGCTGGGCAGATGCGCAGTATTTT. This sequence encodes CASSLNSWADAQYF.

This clone appeared many times. The V and J genes are TRBV5-1 and TRBJ2-2; 9 bases agree with TRBD1. With 5 bases clipped from V and 5 bases from J, the junction kept 4 bases outside the gene matches. The V gene's germline CDR1 is SGHRS and CDR2 YFSETQ. The CDR3 extends over 14 amino acids. This chain's CDR3 is CASRQGARTGELFF. For the CDR3, the DNA is TGCGCCAGCAGACAGGGGGCGCGAACCGGGGAGCTGTTTTTT.

The chain uses TRBV18 and TRBJ1-1, with TRBD1 as a possible D gene (5 bases). Germline V gene lookup returns CDR1 KGHSH and CDR2 LQKENI. V was pared by 2 bases and J by 0 bases, with 25 bases between. This CDR3 contains 20 residues. CDR3 nucleotide sequence: TGTGCCAGCTCACCAAGACAGTGTCTGATCCCTCTTTCCATGAACACTGAAGCTTTCTTT. Its translation: CASSPRQCLIPLSMNTEAFF. Combining the CDR3 with reference TRBV18 and TRBJ1-1 gives the whole variable domain NAGVMQNPRHLVRRRGQEARLRCSPMKGHSHVYWYRQLPEEGLKFMVYLQKENIIDESGMPKERFSAEFPKEGPSILRIQQVVRGDSAAYFCASSPRQCLIPLSMNTEAFFGQGTRLTVV.

This clone occurred many times. The chain recombines TRBV7-6 with TRBJ2-3; D unresolved. V lost 5 bases and J 4 bases, leaving 13 bases between the germline ends. This CDR3 is 14 amino acids long. Germline V gene data show CDR1 as SGHVS and CDR2 as FNYEAQ. The CDR3 loop is CASSPPGSADTQYF. The CDR3 bases are TGTGCCAGCAGCCCCCCCGGGTCGGCAGATACGCAGTATTTT. The variable domain in full, completed from reference TRBV7-6 and TRBJ2-3, reads GAGVSQSPRYKVTKRGQDVALRCDPISGHVSLYWYRQALGQGPEFLTYFNYEAQQDKSGLPNDRFSAERPEGSISTLTIQRTEQRDSAMYRCASSPPGSADTQYFGPGTRLTVL.

This clone was picked up a small number of times. One junction end does not reproduce the germline sequence, and a read error may be involved. This chain joins TRBV6-5 and TRBJ2-5; 9 nucleotides agree with TRBD2. Germline CDR1 and CDR2: MNHEY and SVGAGI. This CDR3 is 14 amino acids long. The CDR3 sequence: CAISVALAGETQYF. CDR3 nucleotides: TGTGCCATCAGTGTGGCACTAGCGGGAGAGACCCAGTACTTC.

This clone was counted only a few times. The genes are TRBV7-9 and TRBJ1-4, with a tentative D call TRBD1 (5 bases). V gave up 5 bases and J gave up 5 bases, with 18 bases separating them. This CDR3 region has 16 residues. Germline V CDR1 and CDR2: SEHNR, FQNEAQ (reference sequence). DNA of the CDR3: TGTGCCAGCAGCCCACAGGCCCGAGGGCCGAATGAAAAACTGTTTTTT. Translation gives CASSPQARGPNEKLFF.

This clone was picked up a small number of times. This chain uses TRBV11-2 with TRBJ1-2; TRBD1 matches 7 bases. CDR1 and CDR2 from the germline V gene are SGHAT and FQNNGV. V was clipped by 3 bases and J by 2 bases; unmatched bases: 3. The CDR3 is made up of 14 amino acids. The CDR3 region is CASSFQQGNYGYTF. DNA of the CDR3: TGTGCCAGCAGCTTTCAACAGGGGAACTATGGCTACACCTTC.

This clone has a handful of counts. The chain recombines TRBV7-3 with TRBJ2-1; 7 bases are shared with TRBD2. This CDR3 is 16 amino acids long. CDR1 and CDR2 from the germline V gene are SGHTA and FQGTGA. J was trimmed by 6 bases and V by 2 bases; bases with no gene match: 10. DNA of the CDR3: TGTGCCAGCAGCTTATATGCGGGAGTAAGGGGCAATGAGCAGTTCTTC. This translates into CASSLYAGVRGNEQFF. Using reference TRBV7-3 and TRBJ2-1 for the parts outside the CDR3, the full variable domain is GAGVSQTPSNKVTEKGKYVELRCDPISGHTALYWYRQSLGQGPEFLIYFQGTGAADDSGLPNDRFFAVRPEGSVSTLKIQRTERGDSAVYLCASSLYAGVRGNEQFFGPGTRLTVL.